Listed here are 26 T cell receptor beta chains from one sample, sequenced in a study of CD8+ T cells in alopecia areata (dated by TCRdb to 2017 to 2018). This specimen's time point label, per the study, means: around 4 weeks on oral tofacitinib. The treatment or condition label for this specimen denotes: oral pan-JAK inhibitor, 5-10 mg twice daily. Library preparation employed the immunoSEQ multiplex PCR assay. RNA was extracted from all samples and reverse transcribed into cDNA, which served as template for TCR sequencing. TCRdb retrieved this table from immuneACCESS and kept in-frame rearrangements only. Not all clones are present; in checked studies, unresolved V genes account for under half, and no reason is known for the remainder. In this sample the table shows about 200,000 clones, roughly three fifths of which occur a single time. In total, the top ten clones hold around 3% of the sample.

The sample was CD4+ T cells sorted from blood, taken at week 4, from a patient treated with tofacitinib. Receptors originate from a human donor with alopecia areata.

V and J are TRBV4-2 and TRBJ2-7, with 12 bases aligning to TRBD1. V lost 0 bases to trimming and J lost 4 bases; unmatched junction nucleotides: 4. The CDR3 has 16 residues. Per germline, CDR1 LGHNA and CDR2 YNFKEQ. The CDR3 DNA is TGTGCCAGCAGCCAAGACCGGGACAGGGGGCAGTACGAGCAGTACTTC. It translates to CASSQDRDRGQYEQYF.

The rearrangement uses TRBV7-9 and TRBJ2-1, with D possibly TRBD1 on 6 matching bases. Trimming stripped 5 bases from V and 3 bases from J, with 20 bases between. This CDR3 comprises 17 residues. Germline CDR1 and CDR2: SEHNR and FQNEAQ (reference sequence). DNA for the CDR3: TGTGCCAGCAGCCCGCGGACAGTTATCGAGAACTACAATGAGCAGTTCTTC. Translated: CASSPRTVIENYNEQFF. The variable domain in full, with the rest retrieved from reference TRBV7-9 and TRBJ2-1, is DTGVSQNPRHKITKRGQNVTFRCDPISEHNRLYWYRQTLGQGPEFLTYFQNEAQLEKSRLLSDRFSAERPKGSFSTLEIQRTEQGDSAMYLCASSPRTVIENYNEQFFGPGTRLTVL.

This chain joins TRBV29-1 and TRBJ2-6; D is unclear. CDR3 length equals 12 residues. Between the trimmed V and J ends, which lost 6 bases and 4 bases, there was a span of 7 bases. Germline V gives CDR1 SQVTM, CDR2 ANQGSEA. CDR3 sequence reads: CSVNSGANVLTF. CDR3 sequence (DNA): TGCAGCGTAAACTCCGGGGCCAACGTCCTGACTTTC.

Regarding this clone: The identical CDR3 is also encoded by other nucleotide sequences in the sample. CDR3 nucleotide sequence: TGTGCCTGGAGTGTGGGGTTTCAAGAGACCCAGTACTTC. This sequence encodes CAWSVGFQETQYF. The chain has TRBV30 and TRBJ2-5; D unresolved. Germline V gives CDR1 GTSNPN, CDR2 SVGIG (reference sequence). Trimming left V 0 bases short and J 2 bases short, with 7 bases between. This CDR3 comprises 13 residues.

This clone occurred once. This sequence joins TRBV30 and TRBJ2-6; D call uncertain. Germline CDR1 reads GTSNPN; CDR2 reads SVGIG (reference sequence). Trimming took off 3 bases at V and 2 bases at J, with 5 bases between the two ends. The CDR3 runs to 13 residues. DNA for the CDR3: TGTGCCTGGAGGGTACCTGGGGCCAACGTCCTGACTTTC. Protein product: CAWRVPGANVLTF.

This clone was detected a few times. The gene calls are TRBV7-9 and TRBJ2-1; either TRBD1 or TRBD2 may fit D (5 bases each). Germline loops: CDR1 SEHNR, CDR2 FQNEAQ (reference sequence). There are 16 residues in the CDR3. The germline V and J ends were trimmed by 1 base and 4 bases, with 14 bases remaining between them. CDR3: CASSLDRGPDYNEQFF. CDR3 DNA sequence: TGTGCCAGCAGCTTAGATCGGGGACCCGATTACAATGAGCAGTTCTTC.

The CDR3: CASTGLAGGETQYF. DNA for the CDR3: TGTGCCAGCACTGGACTAGCGGGGGGGGAGACCCAGTACTTC. V gene TRBV6-5 combines with J gene TRBJ2-5; 15 bases agree with TRBD2. The germline V gene encodes CDR1 MNHEY and CDR2 SVGAGI. The CDR3 extends over 14 amino acids. V shed 7 bases, J shed 5 bases, and the junction held 2 bases outside the gene matches.

The table lists this clone with a few counts. The chain links TRBV6-5 to TRBJ1-2, with TRBD1 matching 7 bases. The germline V gene encodes CDR1 MNHEY and CDR2 SVGAGI. The CDR3 sequence is 14 residues long. V dropped 1 base and J dropped 3; count of bases not matched to a gene: 2. The CDR3 protein is CASSYLTGDYGYTF. The CDR3 DNA is TGTGCCAGCAGTTACTTAACAGGGGACTATGGCTACACCTTC.

This chain joins TRBV7-2 and TRBJ2-1, with TRBD2 as a possible D gene (6 bases). The CDR3 sequence is 14 residues long. Germline assignment: CDR1 SGHTA and CDR2 FQGNSA. With 8 bases removed from V and 3 bases from J, the gap between germline ends came to 14 bases. The CDR3: CASRPPGDYNEQFF. The CDR3 nucleotides are TGTGCCAGCCGCCCCCCGGGGGACTACAATGAGCAGTTCTTC. Full variable domain (outside the CDR3, taken from reference TRBV7-2 and TRBJ2-1): GAGVSQSPSNKVTEKGKDVELRCDPISGHTALYWYRQSLGQGLEFLIYFQGNSAPDKSGLPSDRFSAERTGGSVSTLTIQRTQQEDSAVYLCASRPPGDYNEQFFGPGTRLTVL.

This clone was observed a handful of times. The chain couples TRBV29-1 to TRBJ1-2; no definite D call. Germline-derived CDR1 and CDR2 are SQVTM and ANQGSEA. Trimming took 6 bases from V and 1 from J, leaving 12 bases between them. The CDR3 runs 13 residues. CDR3 DNA sequence: TGCAGCGTCCAGGAGCAGCATAACTATGGCTACACCTTC. Its protein product is CSVQEQHNYGYTF.

The gene calls are TRBV28 and TRBJ1-2; 9 bases fit TRBD1. Per the germline V gene, CDR1 is MDHEN and CDR2 is SYDVKM. Trimming removed 6 bases from V and 6 bases from J; junction bases left unmatched: 5. The CDR3 has 13 residues. CDR3 sequence (DNA): TGTGCCAGCAGCTGGGACAGGGAAGATGGCTACACCTTC. This encodes CASSWDREDGYTF.

The chain employs TRBV30 and TRBJ1-5; the match to TRBD1 covers 8 bases. The CDR3 contains 18 residues. J gave up 0 bases and V 2 bases, and 12 bases lay outside the gene matches. Germline V CDR1 and CDR2: GTSNPN, SVGIG (reference sequence). The DNA of the CDR3 is TGTGCCTGGAGTACCGGACAGGGAGGGCCGTATAGCAATCAGCCCCAGCATTTT. Translating gives CAWSTGQGGPYSNQPQHF.

In this sample, this clone turned up a few times. V is TRBV30 and J is TRBJ1-2; D ambiguous. V lost 4 bases and J 5 bases, leaving 17 bases between the germline ends. Germline V gives CDR1 GTSNPN, CDR2 SVGIG (reference sequence). The CDR3 consists of 14 residues. The CDR3 region has the DNA TGTGCCTGGAAATCGGAGCCTACCCCTTATGGCTACACCTTC. Protein sequence: CAWKSEPTPYGYTF.

The chain couples TRBV11-2 to TRBJ2-1; 15 bases match TRBD2. Unmatched junction bases numbered 5, after V lost 4 bases and J lost 1 base. This CDR3 contains 18 residues. Germline CDR1 is SGHAT and CDR2 is FQNNGV. CDR3 region: CASSSLGTSGGSYNEQFF. CDR3 sequence (DNA): TGTGCCAGCAGCTCGCTAGGGACTAGCGGGGGGTCCTACAATGAGCAGTTCTTC.

The V call is TRBV30, the J call TRBJ1-2, with TRBD1 as a possible D gene (6 bases). The CDR3 length is 12 residues. Germline values: CDR1 GTSNPN, CDR2 SVGIG (reference sequence). Trimming left V 3 bases short and J 7 bases short, with 12 bases between. The CDR3 is CAWSNRAGGYTF. CDR3 DNA sequence: TGTGCCTGGAGCAACAGGGCGGGTGGCTACACCTTC.

About this clone itself: Mismatch with germline at one junction end may stem from a read error. The genes are TRBV7-7 and TRBJ2-1; 8 bases map to TRBD1. This CDR3 spans 22 amino acids. The germline gives CDR1 SSHAT, CDR2 FNYEAQ (reference sequence). As DNA, the CDR3 is TGTGCTAGCAGCTTAGAACAGATCGGGGGACAGGCCGTCAGGTTACCTAAGGGTGAGCAGTTCTTC. Translated: CASSLEQIGGQAVRLPKGEQFF.

This clone was counted between two and nine times. The CDR3 here is CASSGGYNEQFF. The DNA for the CDR3 is TGTGCCAGCAGTGGAGGTTACAATGAGCAGTTCTTC. The rearrangement links TRBV2 to TRBJ2-1; D is unresolved. V dropped 4 bases and J dropped 4 bases, with 5 bases sitting between them. CDR1 is SNHLY, CDR2 FYNNEI, per germline. The CDR3 is 12 amino acids.

The V and J genes are TRBV29-1 and TRBJ2-1, with 9 bases identical to TRBD2. After removal of 5 bases from V and 3 bases from J, the junction contained 2 bases not matched to a gene. CDR1 is SQVTM, CDR2 ANQGSEA, per germline. The CDR3 length is 13 residues. In nucleotides, the CDR3 is TGCAGCGTTCTAGCGGGGAACTACAATGAGCAGTTCTTC. Protein: CSVLAGNYNEQFF.

This chain joins TRBV5-4 and TRBJ1-1; D is possibly TRBD1 (6 bases). The CDR3 totals 13 residues. Looked up from germline, CDR1 is SGHNT and CDR2 is YYREEE (reference sequence). The germline V and J ends were trimmed by 0 bases and 8 bases, with 11 bases remaining between them. This CDR3 is CASSLVGASEAFF. Here the CDR3 DNA reads TGTGCCAGCAGCTTGGTGGGGGCCTCGGAAGCTTTCTTT.

The rearrangement joins TRBV5-4 to TRBJ2-5, with unresolved D. The CDR3 loop spans 14 amino acids. Germline CDR1 and CDR2: SGHNT and YYREEE (reference sequence). Trimming left V 0 bases short and J 2 bases short, with 8 bases between. CDR3 loop: CASSLGPQQETQYF. As DNA, the CDR3 is TGTGCCAGCAGCTTGGGACCACAGCAAGAGACCCAGTACTTC.

The chain has TRBV5-1 and TRBJ2-1, with 8 bases that match TRBD1. Germline V lookup: CDR1 SGHRS, CDR2 YFSETQ. With 1 base clipped from V and 6 bases from J, the junction kept 6 bases outside the gene matches. The CDR3 is made up of 15 amino acids. The chain's CDR3 is CASSLRQGASNEQFF. In DNA, the CDR3 is TGCGCCAGCAGCTTGAGGCAGGGGGCTAGCAATGAGCAGTTCTTC.

The rearrangement joins TRBV18 to TRBJ1-1; a possible D gene is TRBD1 (5 bases). Germline CDR1 and CDR2: KGHSH and LQKENI. V lost 4 bases to trimming and J lost 3 bases, with 12 bases between them. The CDR3 has 14 amino acids. CDR3 region: CASSRAQGDTEAFF. CDR3 bases: TGTGCCAGCTCACGGGCCCAGGGTGACACTGAAGCTTTCTTT.

The sample holds a few counts of this clone. The V and J genes are TRBV28 and TRBJ2-7; TRBD1 matches at 9 bases. With V trimmed by 5 bases and J by 4 bases, 9 bases remained unmatched. This CDR3 spans 15 amino acids. CDR1 and CDR2 (germline): MDHEN, SYDVKM. The CDR3 here is CASSLVGQGRYEQYF. CDR3 bases: TGTGCCAGCAGTCTAGTGGGACAGGGACGATACGAGCAGTACTTC.

The gene calls are TRBV29-1 and TRBJ2-7, with D unresolved. Trimming stripped 4 bases from V and 0 bases from J, with 13 bases between. There are 14 residues in the CDR3. CDR1 is SQVTM, CDR2 ANQGSEA, per germline. The CDR3 DNA reads TGCAGCGTTGTAGGGCAGGCCAGCTCCTACGAGCAGTACTTC. It codes for CSVVGQASSYEQYF.

This clone was seen more than once but under ten times. The chain joins TRBV2 to TRBJ2-5; 7 nucleotides match TRBD1. The CDR3 spans 13 residues. Trimming took 7 bases from V and 2 from J; bases not matched to a gene: 4. The germline CDR1 and CDR2 sequences are SNHLY and FYNNEI. This CDR3 reads CASIRDRQETQYF. The CDR3 DNA follows: TGTGCCAGCATCCGGGACAGACAAGAGACCCAGTACTTC.

V and J are TRBV9 and TRBJ2-1, with D possibly matching TRBD2 (7 bases). The germline V gene has CDR1 SGDLS and CDR2 YYNGEE. Trimming shortened V by 6 bases and J by 4 bases, and 17 bases separated the two germline ends. CDR3 length: 15 residues. Written as DNA, the CDR3 is TGTGCCAGCACCCCCGGGGGGCCATTGTACAATGAGCAGTTCTTC. Protein sequence: CASTPGGPLYNEQFF. Filled out from reference TRBV9 and TRBJ2-1, the complete variable domain reads DSGVTQTPKHLITATGQRVTLRCSPRSGDLSVYWYQQSLDQGLQFLIQYYNGEERAKGNILERFSAQQFPDLHSELNLSSLELGDSALYFCASTPGGPLYNEQFFGPGTRLTVL.